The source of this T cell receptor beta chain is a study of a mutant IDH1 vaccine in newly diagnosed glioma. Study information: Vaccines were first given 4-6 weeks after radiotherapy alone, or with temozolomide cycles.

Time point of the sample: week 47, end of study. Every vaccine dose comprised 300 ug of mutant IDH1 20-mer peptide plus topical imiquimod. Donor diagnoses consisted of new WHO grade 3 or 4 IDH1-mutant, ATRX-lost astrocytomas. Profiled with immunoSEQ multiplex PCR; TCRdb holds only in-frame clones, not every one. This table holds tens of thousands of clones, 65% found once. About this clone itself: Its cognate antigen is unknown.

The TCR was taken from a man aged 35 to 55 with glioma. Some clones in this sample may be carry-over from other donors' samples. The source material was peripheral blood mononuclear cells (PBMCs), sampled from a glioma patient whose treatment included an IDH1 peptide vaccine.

The CDR3 DNA reads as TGTGCCAGCAGCTTTATCAATGAGAAAGAAGCTTTCTTT. Amino acids: CASSFINEKEAFF. This sequence joins TRBV5-6 and TRBJ1-1, with D hard to call. CDR3 length equals 13 residues. V shed 2 bases and J shed 8 bases, with 13 bases lying between them. CDR1 and CDR2 from the germline V gene are SGHDT and YYEEEE.